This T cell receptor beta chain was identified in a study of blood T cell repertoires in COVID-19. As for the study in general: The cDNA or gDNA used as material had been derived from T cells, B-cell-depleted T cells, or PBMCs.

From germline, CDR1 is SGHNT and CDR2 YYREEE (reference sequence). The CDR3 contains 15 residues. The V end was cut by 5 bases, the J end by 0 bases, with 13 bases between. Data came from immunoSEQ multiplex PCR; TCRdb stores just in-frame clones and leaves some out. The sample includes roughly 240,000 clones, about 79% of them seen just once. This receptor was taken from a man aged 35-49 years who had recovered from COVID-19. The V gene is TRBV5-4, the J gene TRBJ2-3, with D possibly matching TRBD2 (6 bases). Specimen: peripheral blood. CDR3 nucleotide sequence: TGTGCCAGCAGTCCACTAGGGACTAGCACAGATACGCAGTATTTT. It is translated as CASSPLGTSTDTQYF.